The present T cell receptor beta chain was sequenced within a study of control samples from healthy donors and cancer patients. TCRdb's copy holds only in-frame clones and misses some; the assay was immunoSEQ multiplex PCR. Among hundreds of thousands of clones listed, about 80% were seen once. This clone showed up just once. This sequence originates from a woman between 55 and 75 years old with lung cancer. The sequencing input was PBMCs.

The CDR3 loop reads CASSSLGQVDTEAFF. The CDR3, as DNA: TGTGCCAGCAGTTCGCTGGGGCAGGTCGACACTGAAGCTTTCTTT. The chain employs TRBV28 and TRBJ1-1; tentatively, D is TRBD1 (5 bases). CDR1 and CDR2 (germline): MDHEN, SYDVKM. Trimming shortened V by 4 bases and J by 3 bases, and 15 bases separated the two germline ends. The CDR3 runs to 15 residues.